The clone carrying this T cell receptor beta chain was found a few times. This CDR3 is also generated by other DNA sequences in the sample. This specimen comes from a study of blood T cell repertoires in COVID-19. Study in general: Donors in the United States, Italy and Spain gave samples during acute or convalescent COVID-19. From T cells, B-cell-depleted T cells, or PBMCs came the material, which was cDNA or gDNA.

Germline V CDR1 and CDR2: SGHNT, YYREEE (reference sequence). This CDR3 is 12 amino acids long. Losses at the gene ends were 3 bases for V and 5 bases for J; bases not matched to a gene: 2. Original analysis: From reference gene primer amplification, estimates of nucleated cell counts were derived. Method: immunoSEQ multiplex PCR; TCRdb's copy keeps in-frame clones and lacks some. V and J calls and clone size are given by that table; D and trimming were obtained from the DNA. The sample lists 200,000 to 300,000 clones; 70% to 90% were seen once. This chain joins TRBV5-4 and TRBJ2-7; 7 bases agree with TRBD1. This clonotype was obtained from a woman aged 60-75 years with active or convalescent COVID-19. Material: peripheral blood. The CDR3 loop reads CASSSGGHEQYF. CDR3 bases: TGTGCCAGCAGCTCAGGGGGTCACGAGCAGTACTTC.